This T cell receptor beta chain was captured in a study of cytomegalovirus exposure and HLA in healthy donors. Whole-study context: As an earlier analysis found, around 200 million T cells yielded fewer than 130 million unique TCR beta sequences. Study-wide findings and caveats: It was in a later analysis that TCR association rates were seen to vary by HLA locus, highest for DRB1 and lowest for HLA-C.

As for this clone: Antigen unknown.

Primers for the PCR totalled 60 Vbeta and 13 Jbeta. Clones were sequenced by immunoSEQ multiplex PCR, and TCRdb holds only the in-frame ones, with some missing. This table has some 150,000 clones, more than 70% appearing once. Germline V gives CDR1 SEHNR, CDR2 FQNEAQ (reference sequence). The CDR3 length is 15 residues. V was trimmed by 3 bases and J by 6 bases, leaving 17 bases between them. V and J are TRBV7-9 and TRBJ1-2; a possible D gene is TRBD1 (5 bases). The receptor's source is a male donor in good health and CMV-seronegative. Sequences were obtained from PBMCs. DNA of the CDR3: TGTGCCAGCAGCTTCTCTTCAGGGACTGTTCATGGCTACACCTTC. Protein: CASSFSSGTVHGYTF.